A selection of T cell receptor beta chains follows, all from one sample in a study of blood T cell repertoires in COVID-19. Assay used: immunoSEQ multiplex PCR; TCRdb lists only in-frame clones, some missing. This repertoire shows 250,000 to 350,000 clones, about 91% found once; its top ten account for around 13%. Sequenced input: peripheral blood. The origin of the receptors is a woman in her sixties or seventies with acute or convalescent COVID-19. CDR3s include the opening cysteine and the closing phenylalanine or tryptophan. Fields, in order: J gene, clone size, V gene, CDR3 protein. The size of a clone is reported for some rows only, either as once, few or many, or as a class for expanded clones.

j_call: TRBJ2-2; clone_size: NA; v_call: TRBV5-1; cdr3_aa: CASSLVAGVPGELFF
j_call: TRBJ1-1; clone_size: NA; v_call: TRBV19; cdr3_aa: CASSIGPGQRNTEAFF
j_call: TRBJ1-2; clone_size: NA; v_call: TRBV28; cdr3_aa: CASSFSRGSNGYTF
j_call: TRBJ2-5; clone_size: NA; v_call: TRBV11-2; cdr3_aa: CASSFGGEETQYF
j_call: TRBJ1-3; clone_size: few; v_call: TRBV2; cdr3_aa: CASSATSRNTIYF
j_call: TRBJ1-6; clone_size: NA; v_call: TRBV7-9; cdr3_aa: CASQTGGLFLYNSPLHF
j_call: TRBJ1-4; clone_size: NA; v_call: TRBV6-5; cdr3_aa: CASSPTGGLEKLFF
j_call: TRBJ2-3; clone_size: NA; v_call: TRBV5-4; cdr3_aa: CASSLEDEGTDTQYF
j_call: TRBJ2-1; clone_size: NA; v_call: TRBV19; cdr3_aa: CASSAAGDTYNEQFF
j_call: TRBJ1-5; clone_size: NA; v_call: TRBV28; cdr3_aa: CASSGGQGGNQPQHF
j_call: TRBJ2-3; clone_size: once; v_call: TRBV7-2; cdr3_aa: CASSPRTSGMVDTQYF
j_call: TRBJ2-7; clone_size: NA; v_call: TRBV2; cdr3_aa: CASSPRGFYEQYF
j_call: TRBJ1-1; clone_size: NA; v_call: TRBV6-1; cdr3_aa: CASSERHPNTEAFF
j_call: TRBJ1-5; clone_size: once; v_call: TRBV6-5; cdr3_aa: CASSRGQGNGQPQHF
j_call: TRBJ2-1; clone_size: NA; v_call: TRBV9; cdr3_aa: CASSVALASYNEQFF
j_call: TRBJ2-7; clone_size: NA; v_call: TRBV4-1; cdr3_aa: CASSQERQFGYEQYF
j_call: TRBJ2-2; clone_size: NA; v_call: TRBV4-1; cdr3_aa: CASSQDSTSGKRELFF
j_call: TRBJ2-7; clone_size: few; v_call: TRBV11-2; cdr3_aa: CASSSGTGGYEQYF
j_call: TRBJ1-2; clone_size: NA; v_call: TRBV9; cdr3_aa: CASSAGQVPNYGYTF
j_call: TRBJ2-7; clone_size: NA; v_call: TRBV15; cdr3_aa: CATSRDRLAVYEQYF
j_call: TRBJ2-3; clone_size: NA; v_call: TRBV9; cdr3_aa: CASSVGGQGARETQYF
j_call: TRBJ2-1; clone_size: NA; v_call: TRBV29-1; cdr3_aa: CSVAPYTSGSSGEQFF
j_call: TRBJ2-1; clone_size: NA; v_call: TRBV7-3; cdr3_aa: CASSVRGGTSYNEQFF
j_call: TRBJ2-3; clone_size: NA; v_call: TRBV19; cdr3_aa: CASSIGLAGVTDTQYF
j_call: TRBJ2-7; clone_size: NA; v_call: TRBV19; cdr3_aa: CASSIRTGTGASPYEQYF
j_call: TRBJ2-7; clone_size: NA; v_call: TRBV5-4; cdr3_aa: CASSSDSRTYEQYF
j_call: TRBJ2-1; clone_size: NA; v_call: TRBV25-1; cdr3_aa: CASSEARHHAGGNEQFF